The 15 T cell receptor beta chains below come from one sample, sequenced in a study of T cell responses to AZD1222 COVID-19 vaccine. Profiling relied on immunoSEQ multiplex PCR, and the TCRdb table lists in-frame clones only, not all of them. The data contain some 120,000 clones, about nine tenths of them seen just once; the ten biggest clones take up over 0.95%. Sample: peripheral blood, taken on day 0 of AZD1222 vaccination. These receptors originate from an adult in good health.

This clone was recorded a few times. The chain uses TRBV27 and TRBJ1-6; 9 bases agree with TRBD1. This CDR3 is built from 16 residues. V shed 3 bases, J shed 7 bases, and the junction held 7 bases outside the gene matches. The germline V gene has CDR1 MNHEY and CDR2 SMNVEV (reference sequence). The CDR3 nucleotides are TGTGCCAGCAGTTTTCGGGACAGGGCTGCCAATTCACCCCTCCACTTT. It translates to CASSFRDRAANSPLHF.

The chain has TRBV9 and TRBJ2-7, with TRBD2 identical over 8 bases. Unmatched junction bases numbered 11, after V lost 4 bases and J lost 5 bases. CDR3 length: 15 residues. CDR1 SGDLS and CDR2 YYNGEE come from the germline V gene. CDR3 sequence reads: CASSLGGLEFDEQYF. CDR3 coding DNA: TGTGCCAGCAGCCTTGGGGGACTAGAGTTTGACGAGCAGTACTTC.

This rearrangement joins TRBV18 to TRBJ1-6; D remains unclear. The CDR3 is made up of 15 amino acids. V shed 2 bases and J shed 5 bases, with 10 bases lying between them. CDR1 KGHSH and CDR2 LQKENI come from the germline V gene. In DNA, the CDR3 is TGTGCCAGCTCACCAAATCTCGGCGATAATTCACCCCTCCACTTT. It yields the protein CASSPNLGDNSPLHF.

This chain connects TRBV28 to TRBJ1-4; weak D call: TRBD1 (5 bases). The CDR3 extends over 16 amino acids. V was clipped by 6 bases and J by 6 bases, with 20 bases between them. The germline CDR1 and CDR2 sequences are MDHEN and SYDVKM. CDR3: CASSDVSARGDEKLFF. Written as DNA, the CDR3 is TGTGCCAGCAGCGACGTGTCCGCGCGGGGGGATGAAAAACTGTTTTTT.

J is TRBJ1-3 and V is TRBV2, with a tentative D call TRBD1 (5 bases). The CDR3 consists of 13 residues. CDR1 and CDR2 (germline): SNHLY, FYNNEI. V shed 7 bases and J shed 0 bases, with 7 bases lying between them. Written as DNA, the CDR3 is TGTGCCAGCACAGGGCACTCTGGAAACACCATATATTTT. Residues: CASTGHSGNTIYF.

This chain joins TRBV5-1 and TRBJ2-7; 9 nucleotides line up with TRBD1. Looked up from germline, CDR1 is SGHRS and CDR2 is YFSETQ. The CDR3 runs to 14 residues. After removal of 3 bases from V and 6 bases from J, the junction contained 7 bases not matched to a gene. The CDR3 DNA is TGCGCCAGCAGCTCGGACAGGGGAGTCGGCGAGCAGTACTTC. This encodes CASSSDRGVGEQYF. Full variable domain (rest looked up from reference TRBV5-1 and TRBJ2-7): KAGVTQTPRYLIKTRGQQVTLSCSPISGHRSVSWYQQTPGQGLQFLFEYFSETQRNKGNFPGRFSGRQFSNSRSEMNVSTLELGDSALYLCASSSDRGVGEQYFGPGTRLTVT.

This rearrangement joins TRBV6-5 to TRBJ1-4, with D tentatively TRBD1 (6 bases). The CDR3 has 15 amino acids. The V end lost 2 bases, the J end lost 3 bases, and 10 bases lay between the germline ends. Germline-derived CDR1 and CDR2 are MNHEY and SVGAGI. For the CDR3, the DNA is TGTGCCAGCAGTTACGGGGGGCTCGCTAATGAAAAACTGTTTTTT. It encodes CASSYGGLANEKLFF.

V usage is TRBV7-9 and J usage is TRBJ2-7; D tentatively reads TRBD1 or TRBD2 (5 bases each). CDR1 and CDR2 (germline): SEHNR, FQNEAQ (reference sequence). The CDR3 has 13 residues. The V end was cut by 7 bases, the J end by 1 base, with 11 bases between. Here the CDR3 DNA reads TGTGCCAGCATGAGGGACCATTCCTACGAGCAGTACTTC. This translates into CASMRDHSYEQYF.

The CDR3 protein is CASSQPPQGKTEAFF. CDR3 bases: TGTGCCAGCAGCCAGCCCCCGCAGGGTAAAACTGAAGCTTTCTTT. The chain employs TRBV4-2 and TRBJ1-1; D may be TRBD1 (5 bases). The CDR3 extends over 15 amino acids. The germline V gene has CDR1 LGHNA and CDR2 YNFKEQ. V shed 3 bases and J shed 5 bases, with 16 bases lying between them.

J is TRBJ2-7 and V is TRBV7-2, with 14 bases that match TRBD2. The CDR3 is made up of 17 amino acids. In germline, CDR1 is SGHTA, CDR2 FQGNSA. Trimming took 4 bases from V and 1 from J; bases not matched to a gene: 6. The CDR3 bases are TGTGCCAGCAGCTCAGGGGGACTAGCGGGAGTTTCCTACGAGCAGTACTTC. Translation gives CASSSGGLAGVSYEQYF.

The chain employs TRBV3-1 (or the pseudogene TRBV3-2) and TRBJ2-5; 11 bases map to TRBD2. Germline CDR1 and CDR2: LGHDT and YNNKEL (reference sequence). The CDR3 is made up of 15 amino acids. V was clipped by 4 bases and J by 6 bases; unmatched bases: 7. This CDR3 is CASSLFSGRGKTQYF. Here the CDR3 DNA reads TGTGCCAGCAGCCTTTTTAGCGGGAGGGGTAAGACCCAGTACTTC.

V is TRBV28 and J is TRBJ2-2; D possibly corresponds to TRBD1 (6 bases). The CDR3 spans 14 residues. The germline CDR1 and CDR2 sequences are MDHEN and SYDVKM. V lost 4 bases and J lost 7, with 13 bases in between. CDR3 protein: CASSSDSRRGELFF. In DNA form, the CDR3 reads TGTGCCAGCAGTTCGGACAGTCGCCGCGGGGAGCTGTTTTTT.

The chain joins TRBV9 to TRBJ2-2; D ambiguous. Trimming removed 0 bases at V and 2 bases at J, with 8 bases between. Germline V lookup: CDR1 SGDLS, CDR2 YYNGEE. The CDR3 length is 15 residues. CDR3 nucleotide sequence: TGTGCCAGCAGCGTAGGGTGGGGAAACACCGGGGAGCTGTTTTTT. Translated, it gives CASSVGWGNTGELFF. Together with reference TRBV9 and TRBJ2-2, the CDR3 gives the full variable domain: DSGVTQTPKHLITATGQRVTLRCSPRSGDLSVYWYQQSLDQGLQFLIQYYNGEERAKGNILERFSAQQFPDLHSELNLSSLELGDSALYFCASSVGWGNTGELFFGEGSRLTVL.

The chain is built from TRBV19 and TRBJ1-5; D remains ambiguous. Germline loops: CDR1 LNHDA, CDR2 SQIVND (reference sequence). This CDR3 is built from 18 residues. V was cut by 3 bases and J by 1 base, with 19 bases left in between. In nucleotides, the CDR3 is TGTGCCAGTAGTATGTCGTTAGGATTGGGAGGGAGCAATCAGCCCCAGCATTTT. Amino acids: CASSMSLGLGGSNQPQHF.

The chain employs TRBV6-5 and TRBJ2-3; 11 bases align to TRBD2. The CDR3 has 15 amino acids. V gave up 6 bases and J gave up 0 bases; unmatched junction bases: 2. Germline loops: CDR1 MNHEY, CDR2 SVGAGI. The CDR3 nucleotides read TGTGCCAGCAGCCGGACTAGCGGGAGCACAGATACGCAGTATTTT. This codes for CASSRTSGSTDTQYF.